What follows describes a single TCR beta chain. What it binds is not known. TCRdb itself ran the 5' RACE reads through MiXCR, one entry per CDR3 protein. The data contain tens of thousands of distinct CDR3 sequences, approximately 7.2% of them singletons. The time point: sample taken at primary tumor resection. V was trimmed by 0 bases and J by 1 base, leaving 15 bases between them. The CDR3 has 17 residues. Germline CDR1 reads LGHNA; CDR2 reads YNFKEQ. This entry is derived from a study of spatial heterogeneity in lung cancer. Broader study findings: Compared with follow-up, resection was when ubiquitous expanded tumor TCRs appeared in blood more.

The sample was PBMCs, taken at surgery. The sequence was obtained from a female donor with early-stage non-small cell lung cancer. The rearrangement joins TRBV4-2 to TRBJ1-2, with a tentative D call TRBD1 (6 bases). Here the CDR3 reads CASSQDKGTTDNYGYTF. DNA for the CDR3: TGTGCCAGCAGCCAAGATAAGGGGACAACGGATAACTATGGCTACACCTTC.